This T cell receptor beta chain was documented in a study of blood T cells in healthy people across ages. Every sample had a minimum of 6.5 million PBMCs isolated. The germline gives CDR1 MNHEY, CDR2 SMNVEV (reference sequence). CDR3 size: 12 residues. V was shortened by 2 bases and J by 9 bases, with 10 bases between the two germline ends. Alongside a J-beta primer mix, a sample-barcoded 5' primer served in a second PCR lasting about 6 to 11 cycles. TCRdb ran MiXCR on the 5' RACE reads and lists one entry per CDR3 protein. Of more than 700,000 distinct CDR3 sequences in the sample, around 50% were seen once.

The gene calls are TRBV27 and TRBJ2-5; perhaps TRBD2 as D (7 bases). The material sequenced was blood. This sequence originates from an elderly man in good health. For the CDR3, the DNA is TGTGCCAGCAGTTTACCGGGGGGCGCCCAGTACTTC. This sequence encodes CASSLPGGAQYF.